This T cell receptor (beta chain) comes out of a study of CD8 T cells in ankylosing spondylitis. TCRdb redid the calling of the 5' RACE reads with MiXCR, one entry per CDR3 protein. Here the sample spans 350,000 to 450,000 distinct CDR3 sequences, approximately 20% being singletons. This CDR3 contains 16 residues. Germline V gene sequence: CDR1 LGHDT, CDR2 YNNKEL (reference sequence). General study findings and limits: Before this, some motif variants had been reported in reactive arthritis synovial fluid and blood.

Points on this clonotype: Its specificity is unknown. One end of the junction is discordant with germline, which a read error may explain.

Sequencing input: blood, either unsorted or a sorted T cell fraction (not recorded which). This rearrangement joins TRBV3-1 to TRBJ2-3, with a weak D call TRBD1 (6 bases). The clonotype comes from a male donor with ankylosing spondylitis or in good health (not recorded which). CDR3 residues: CASSQVWTDHTGTQYF. As DNA, the CDR3 is TGTGCCAGCAGCCAAGTCTGGACAGACCACACAGGTACGCAGTATTTT.